This TCR beta chain emerged from a study of beta chain features in type 1 diabetes. General observations from the study: Lower insertion and higher deletion counts appeared at VDJ junctions in type 1 diabetes patients.

Expressed TCRB transcripts got sequenced, as all isolated RNA was reverse transcribed. Naive, central memory and regulatory T cell samples averaged approximately 3.6 million immunoSEQ reads each. Only in-frame clones appear in the TCRdb table, and some are missing; sequencing was by immunoSEQ multiplex PCR. The sample gives about 450,000 clones, 9.5% to 12% of which show up once; roughly 0.046% is in the top ten. The CDR3 is made up of 15 amino acids. Trimming removed 1 base at V and 5 bases at J, with 12 bases between. The germline gives CDR1 LNHNV, CDR2 YYDKDF (reference sequence). Using CD45RO/CCR7/CD25/CD127/CD95/CD27, CD4+ naive, central memory, regulatory and stem cell-like memory cells were sorted. This clone has only a few counts. Its antigen is still unknown.

Sample: naive CD4+ T cells from blood. This TCR derives from a woman aged 18 to 35 in good health. The V gene is TRBV15, the J gene TRBJ1-5; D unclear. The CDR3 sequence is CATSRGGSGYQPQHF. The CDR3 coding sequence is TGTGCCACCAGCAGAGGAGGTAGCGGCTATCAGCCCCAGCATTTT.